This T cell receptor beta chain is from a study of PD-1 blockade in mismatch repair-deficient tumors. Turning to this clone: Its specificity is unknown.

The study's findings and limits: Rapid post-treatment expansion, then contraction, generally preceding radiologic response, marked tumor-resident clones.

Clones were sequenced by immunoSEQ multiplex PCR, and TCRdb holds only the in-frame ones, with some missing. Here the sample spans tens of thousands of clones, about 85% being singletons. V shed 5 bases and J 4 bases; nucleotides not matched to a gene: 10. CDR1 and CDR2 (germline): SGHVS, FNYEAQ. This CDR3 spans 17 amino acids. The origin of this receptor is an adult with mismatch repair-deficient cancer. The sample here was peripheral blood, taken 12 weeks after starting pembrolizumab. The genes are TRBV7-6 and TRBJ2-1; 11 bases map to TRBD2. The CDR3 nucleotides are TGTGCCAGCAGCCCCGCTACCGGGACTAGCGGTTACAATGAGCAGTTCTTC. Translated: CASSPATGTSGYNEQFF.